This T cell receptor (beta chain) was sequenced for a study of blood T cells in healthy people across ages. Study at large: About one barcoded beta molecule per two T cells came from capture by template switching.

With regard to this clonotype: The antigen remains undetermined.

CDR3 size: 12 residues. Trimming cost V 6 bases and J 9 bases; bases outside gene matches: 4. CDR1 and CDR2 from the germline V gene are MDHEN and SYDVKM. Through a sample-barcoded 5' primer and a J-beta primer mix, a second PCR was run for roughly 6 to 11 cycles. TCRdb itself ran the 5' RACE reads through MiXCR, one entry per CDR3 protein. The sample lists about 1.8 million distinct CDR3 sequences; 49% were seen once. Overall study findings and caveats: Versus aged donors, long-lived donors had higher diversity and more naive CD4+ cells.

The chain combines TRBV28 with TRBJ2-3; the match to TRBD1 covers 9 bases. The sample consisted of blood. This TCR was sampled from a woman in her forties in good health. The CDR3 DNA reads as TGTGCCAGCAGCGCACAGGGGGCAACGCAGTATTTT. Amino acids: CASSAQGATQYF.